The T cell receptor (beta chain) under discussion was sequenced for a study of OX40 agonist ivuxolimab in advanced cancers. Study-wide background: The mean age was roughly 60 years, ranging from 23 to 79, with approximately 85% of participants male. In three patients, partial responses were observed, one with hepatocellular carcinoma and two with cutaneous melanoma. Study-level findings and limits: Fewer expanded clones were found on average in CD4+ than in CD8+ T cells.

Concerning this clone itself: Its antigen is as yet unknown.

Germline lookup yields CDR1 MNHEY and CDR2 SMNVEV (reference sequence). J gave up 2 bases and V 7 bases, and 5 bases lay outside the gene matches. CDR3 size: 16 residues. Clones were sequenced by immunoSEQ multiplex PCR, and TCRdb holds only the in-frame ones, with some missing. The repertoire consists of over 65,000 clones, with about nine tenths occurring once and the leading ten covering 0.5% to 0.55%. Sequenced here: CD4+ or CD8+ T cells sorted from blood, sampled in a trial of the OX40 agonist ivuxolimab. The sequence was obtained from an adult with an advanced solid tumor such as melanoma, head and neck, liver or kidney cancer. The chain links TRBV27 to TRBJ2-1, with 13 bases that match TRBD2. The CDR3 loop is CASTLAGGPPYNEQFF. The CDR3 DNA is TGTGCCAGCACACTAGCGGGAGGGCCCCCCTACAATGAGCAGTTCTTC.